The present T cell receptor beta chain was sequenced within a study of cytomegalovirus exposure and HLA in healthy donors. For the study at large: Per a later analysis, the 666 first-cohort and 120 validation repertoires shared one platform.

The donors were members of the roughly 130-subject validation cohort (separate from the approximately 670-subject first cohort). This clone was counted a single time. What it binds is not known. Study results and limitations: Most observed TCR sequences were rare, whereas some public TCRs were detected in many donors. The study designated roughly 160 TCR beta chains cytomegalovirus-associated.

Libraries were prepared by immunoSEQ multiplex PCR; TCRdb keeps only in-frame clonotypes and omits some of them. Of about 150,000 clones listed, more than 75% are singletons. The sample comprised PBMCs. The source is a young man in good health and CMV-seronegative.

CDR3 region: CASSPEPIAGLPQETQYF. Written as DNA, the CDR3 is TGCGCCAGCAGCCCCGAGCCGATAGCGGGCCTGCCTCAAGAGACCCAGTACTTC. The rearrangement links TRBV5-1 to TRBJ2-5; the match to TRBD2 covers 7 bases. V lost 4 bases to trimming and J lost 2 bases; unmatched junction nucleotides: 17. CDR1 and CDR2 from the germline V gene are SGHRS and YFSETQ. The CDR3 loop spans 18 amino acids.